This entry lists 17 T cell receptor beta chains sequenced from one sample in a study of blood T cell repertoires in COVID-19. Sequencing was performed with immunoSEQ multiplex PCR; in TCRdb, only in-frame clones are kept and a portion is missing. The sample yields approximately 210,000 clones, roughly three quarters seen once. Sequencing was done on a sample of PBMCs or T cells enriched from blood (not recorded which). The origin of the receptors is a woman aged 45-65 years with acute COVID-19.

This clone has a handful of counts. The V call is TRBV5-5, the J call TRBJ2-7; D is perhaps TRBD2 (5 bases). This CDR3 region has 14 residues. The germline V gene has CDR1 SGHKS and CDR2 YYEKEE (reference sequence). V dropped 0 bases and J dropped 5 bases, with 12 bases sitting between them. CDR3 sequence: CASSLAARVNEQYV. The CDR3 coding sequence is TGTGCCAGCAGCTTGGCCGCGAGGGTGAACGAGCAGTACGTC.

This chain links TRBV5-4 with TRBJ2-2, with a tentative D call TRBD1 (6 bases). The CDR3 is made up of 14 amino acids. Per the germline V gene, CDR1 is SGHNT and CDR2 is YYREEE (reference sequence). With 3 bases removed from V and 6 bases from J, the gap between germline ends came to 12 bases. As DNA, the CDR3 is TGTGCCAGCAGCTCCAACAGGGTCCCCGGGGAGCTGTTTTTT. This translates into CASSSNRVPGELFF.

The CDR3: CASSDGGPPYEQYV. Written as DNA, the CDR3 is TGTGCCAGTAGTGACGGGGGACCCCCCTACGAGCAGTACGTC. The V and J genes are TRBV19 and TRBJ2-7, with D perhaps matching TRBD2 (6 bases). This CDR3 has 14 residues. V was clipped by 5 bases and J by 2 bases, with 13 bases between them. Germline-derived CDR1 and CDR2 are LNHDA and SQIVND (reference sequence).

This clone has only a few counts. The chain's CDR3 is CASSQVGSGREDTQYF. The CDR3 DNA reads TGTGCCAGCAGCCAAGTCGGTAGCGGGAGGGAGGATACGCAGTATTTT. The genes are TRBV3-1 (or the pseudogene TRBV3-2) and TRBJ2-3, with TRBD2 matching 11 bases. The CDR3 is 16 amino acids. Germline CDR1 is LGHDT and CDR2 is YNNKEL (reference sequence). V lost 1 base to trimming and J lost 6 bases; unmatched junction nucleotides: 6.

The chain combines TRBV18 with TRBJ2-3; a weak D match, TRBD1 (6 bases). The CDR3 is 15 amino acids. V lost 6 bases and J 1 base, leaving 14 bases between the germline ends. CDR1 is KGHSH and CDR2 is LQKENI in the germline V gene. The CDR3 nucleotides read TGTGCCAGCTCCCCTTCATGGGGGCGCACAGATACGCAGTATTTT. It is translated as CASSPSWGRTDTQYF.

This clone turned up a few times. The chain joins TRBV2 to TRBJ1-1, with D tentatively TRBD1 (5 bases). The CDR3 has 11 residues. V lost 8 bases and J 7 bases, leaving 11 bases between the germline ends. In germline, CDR1 is SNHLY, CDR2 FYNNEI. The CDR3 DNA reads TGTGCCAGCGGAAGACAGTTTGAAGCTTTCTTT. Its protein is CASGRQFEAFF.

The chain couples TRBV19 to TRBJ1-2; 8 bases are a match to TRBD1. This CDR3 region has 15 residues. Germline V gene data show CDR1 as LNHDA and CDR2 as SQIVND (reference sequence). V gave up 5 bases and J gave up 6 bases; unmatched junction bases: 11. The CDR3 protein is CASSEPGQEKNGYTF. Here the CDR3 DNA reads TGTGCCAGTAGTGAGCCGGGACAGGAGAAGAATGGCTACACCTTC.

The chain employs TRBV7-2 and TRBJ1-2; no firm D call. The germline V gene encodes CDR1 SGHTA and CDR2 FQGNSA. CDR3 length: 14 residues. V lost 0 bases to trimming and J lost 0 bases, with 5 bases between them. The CDR3 spells CASSLARANYGYTF. As DNA, the CDR3 is TGTGCCAGCAGCTTAGCCCGAGCTAACTATGGCTACACCTTC.

This clone was picked up one time. J is TRBJ2-5 and V is TRBV20-1; D is possibly TRBD1 (5 bases). Trimming left V 3 bases short and J 4 bases short, with 9 bases between. The germline CDR1 and CDR2 sequences are DFQATT and SNEGSKA (reference sequence). There are 12 residues in the CDR3. The CDR3 is CSASQGRETQYF. Here the CDR3 DNA reads TGCAGTGCTAGTCAGGGCCGAGAGACCCAGTACTTC.

CDR3 nucleotide sequence: TGTGCCAGCAGCCAAGGGGGAGGGGGGCCTCAAGCTTTCTTT. Translating it yields CASSQGGGGPQAFF. The chain is built from TRBV3-1 (or the pseudogene TRBV3-2) and TRBJ1-1; D possibly corresponds to TRBD1 (6 bases). CDR3 length equals 14 residues. Germline V CDR1 and CDR2: LGHDT, YNNKEL (reference sequence). V lost 1 base and J lost 9, with 15 bases in between.

This clone was observed once. This rearrangement joins TRBV5-1 to TRBJ2-3; no firm D call. Germline CDR1 SGHRS, CDR2 YFSETQ. CDR3 length: 14 amino acids. Deletions cut 4 bases from V and 1 base from J, with 10 bases between. The DNA for the CDR3 is TGCGCCAGCAGCGTGGCCCAGGGCACAGATACGCAGTATTTT. As protein: CASSVAQGTDTQYF. Supplemented by reference TRBV5-1 and TRBJ2-3, the full variable domain reads KAGVTQTPRYLIKTRGQQVTLSCSPISGHRSVSWYQQTPGQGLQFLFEYFSETQRNKGNFPGRFSGRQFSNSRSEMNVSTLELGDSALYLCASSVAQGTDTQYFGPGTRLTVL.

This clone has more than one count but fewer than ten. The J gene is TRBJ1-2, the V gene TRBV6-5, with D possibly matching TRBD1 (6 bases). Germline CDR1 is MNHEY and CDR2 is SVGAGI. The CDR3 totals 12 residues. The V and J ends lost 2 bases and 10 bases respectively, with 11 bases between them. For the CDR3, the DNA is TGTGCCAGCAGTTACACGGGACAACTCTACACCTTC. Protein product: CASSYTGQLYTF.

The CDR3 region is CAISPTDSYEQYV. The CDR3 DNA is TGTGCCATCAGCCCGACAGATAGCTACGAGCAGTACGTC. The chain links TRBV10-3 to TRBJ2-7, with a possible D match to TRBD1 (5 bases). V dropped 6 bases and J dropped 3 bases, with 12 bases sitting between them. The CDR3 is made up of 13 amino acids. CDR1 ENHRY and CDR2 SYGVKD come from the germline V gene.

The chain couples TRBV6-1 to TRBJ1-6, with a weak D call TRBD1 (5 bases). Deletions cut 3 bases from V and 6 bases from J, with 6 bases between. The CDR3 covers 13 residues. The germline V gene encodes CDR1 MNHNS and CDR2 SASEGT. The CDR3 DNA follows: TGTGCCAGCAGTGACAGGGTTAATTCACCCCTCCACTTT. Its protein product is CASSDRVNSPLHF.

This chain uses TRBV28 with TRBJ1-4, with TRBD1 matching over 9 bases. The CDR3 runs to 14 residues. With 6 bases clipped from V and 6 bases from J, the junction kept 5 bases outside the gene matches. Germline V gene lookup returns CDR1 MDHEN and CDR2 SYDVKM. The chain's CDR3 is CASRTGQGYEKLFF. In nucleotides, the CDR3 is TGTGCCAGCAGAACGGGACAGGGTTATGAAAAACTGTTTTTT.

The gene calls are TRBV19 and TRBJ2-1, with 7 nucleotides matching TRBD2. V was pared by 3 bases and J by 0 bases, with 2 bases of the junction left unmatched. Germline V CDR1 and CDR2: LNHDA, SQIVND (reference sequence). The CDR3 sequence is 15 residues long. CDR3 protein: CASSMRGSSYNEQFF. CDR3 nucleotides: TGTGCCAGTAGTATGCGGGGGAGCTCCTACAATGAGCAGTTCTTC.

The gene calls are TRBV10-3 and TRBJ1-5; 9 nucleotides align to TRBD1. This CDR3 contains 14 residues. In germline, CDR1 is ENHRY, CDR2 SYGVKD. V shed 11 bases, J shed 7 bases, and the junction held 12 bases outside the gene matches. The CDR3 DNA follows: TGTGCCTCCTCAATTGGGACAGGGCACCAGCCCCAGCATTTT. Translating it yields CASSIGTGHQPQHF.